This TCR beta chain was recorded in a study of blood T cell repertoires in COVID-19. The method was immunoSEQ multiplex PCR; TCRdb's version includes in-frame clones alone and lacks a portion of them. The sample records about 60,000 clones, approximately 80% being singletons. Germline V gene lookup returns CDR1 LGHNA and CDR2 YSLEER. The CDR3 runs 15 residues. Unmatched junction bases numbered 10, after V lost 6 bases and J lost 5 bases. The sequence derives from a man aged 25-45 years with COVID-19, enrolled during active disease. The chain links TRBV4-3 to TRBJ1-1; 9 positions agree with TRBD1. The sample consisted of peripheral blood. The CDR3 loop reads CASSSGTGPRTEAFF. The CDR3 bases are TGCGCCAGCAGTTCCGGGACAGGGCCTCGAACTGAAGCTTTCTTT.